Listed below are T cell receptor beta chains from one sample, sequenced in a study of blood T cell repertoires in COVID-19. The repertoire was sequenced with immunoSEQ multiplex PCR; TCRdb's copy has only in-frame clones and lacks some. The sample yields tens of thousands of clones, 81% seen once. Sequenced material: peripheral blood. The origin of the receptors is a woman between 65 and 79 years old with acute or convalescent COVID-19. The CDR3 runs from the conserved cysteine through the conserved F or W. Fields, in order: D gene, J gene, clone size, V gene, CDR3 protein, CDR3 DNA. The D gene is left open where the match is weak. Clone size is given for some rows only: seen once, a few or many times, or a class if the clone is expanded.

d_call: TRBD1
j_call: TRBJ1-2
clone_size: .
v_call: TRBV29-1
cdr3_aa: CSVEVYPGQEANYGYTF
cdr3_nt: TGCAGCGTTGAAGTCTATCCGGGACAGGAGGCGAACTATGGCTACACCTTC

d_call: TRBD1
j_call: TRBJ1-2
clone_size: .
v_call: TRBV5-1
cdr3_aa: CASSGESRDRGRTSYGYTF
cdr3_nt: TGCGCCAGCAGCGGGGAATCCCGGGACAGGGGGCGGACTAGCTATGGCTACACCTTC

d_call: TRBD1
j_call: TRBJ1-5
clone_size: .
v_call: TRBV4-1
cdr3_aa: CASSPFRDSNQPQHF
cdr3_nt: TGCGCCAGCAGCCCGTTCCGGGACAGTAATCAGCCCCAGCATTTT

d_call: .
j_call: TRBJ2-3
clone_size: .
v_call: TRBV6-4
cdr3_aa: CASSDSGSTDTQYF
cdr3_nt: TGTGCCAGCAGTGACTCCGGGAGCACAGATACGCAGTATTTT

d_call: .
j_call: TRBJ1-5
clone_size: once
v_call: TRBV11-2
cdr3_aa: CASSLGQGGQPQHF
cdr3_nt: TGTGCCAGCAGCTTAGGTCAGGGAGGCCAGCCCCAGCATTTT

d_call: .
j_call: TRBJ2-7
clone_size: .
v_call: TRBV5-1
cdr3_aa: CASSLAGKVSYEQYF
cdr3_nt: TGCGCCAGCAGCTTGGCCGGTAAAGTCTCCTACGAGCAGTACTTC

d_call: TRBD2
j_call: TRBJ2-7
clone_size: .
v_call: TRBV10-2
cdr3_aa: CASRSGATYEQYF
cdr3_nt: TGCGCCAGCAGGAGCGGGGCCACCTACGAGCAGTACTTC

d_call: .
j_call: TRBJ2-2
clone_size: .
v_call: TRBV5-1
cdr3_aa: CASSLWETGELFF
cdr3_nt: TGCGCCAGCAGCTTGTGGGAGACCGGGGAGCTGTTTTTT

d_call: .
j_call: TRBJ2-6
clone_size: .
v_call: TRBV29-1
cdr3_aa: CSVGAGISGANVLTF
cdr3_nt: TGCAGCGTTGGGGCAGGTATCTCTGGGGCCAACGTCCTGACTTTC

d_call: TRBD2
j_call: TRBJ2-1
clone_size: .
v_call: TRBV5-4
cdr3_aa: CASSLGTSDYNEQFF
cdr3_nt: TGTGCCAGCAGCTTGGGGACTAGTGATTACAATGAGCAGTTCTTC

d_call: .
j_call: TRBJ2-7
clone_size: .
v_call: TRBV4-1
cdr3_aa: CASSQDRRSYEQYF
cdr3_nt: TGCGCCAGCAGCCAAGACCGTAGGAGTTACGAGCAGTACTTC

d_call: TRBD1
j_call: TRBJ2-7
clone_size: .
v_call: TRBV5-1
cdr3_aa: CASSYPGTGPYEQYF
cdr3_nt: TGCGCCAGCAGCTACCCCGGGACAGGCCCCTACGAGCAGTACTTC

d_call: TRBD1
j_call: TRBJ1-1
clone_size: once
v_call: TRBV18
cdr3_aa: CASSPRPGTGVNTEAFF
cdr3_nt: TGTGCCAGCTCACCACGTCCCGGGACAGGAGTGAACACTGAAGCTTTCTTT

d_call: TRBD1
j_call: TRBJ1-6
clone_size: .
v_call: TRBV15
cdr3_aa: CATSGTGGSSPLHF
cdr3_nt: TGTGCCACCAGCGGAACAGGGGGCTCTTCACCCCTCCACTTT

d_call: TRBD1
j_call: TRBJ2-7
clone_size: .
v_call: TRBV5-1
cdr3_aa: CASSSTGGYEQYF
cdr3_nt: TGCGCCAGCAGCTCAACAGGGGGCTACGAGCAGTACTTC

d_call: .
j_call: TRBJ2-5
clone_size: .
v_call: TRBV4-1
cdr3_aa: CASSQESGVKGETQYF
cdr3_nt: TGCGCCAGCAGCCAAGAGTCGGGAGTAAAGGGGGAGACCCAGTACTTC

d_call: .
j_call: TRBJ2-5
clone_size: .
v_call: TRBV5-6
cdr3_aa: CASNIGETQYF
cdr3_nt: TGTGCCAGCAACATCGGGGAGACCCAGTACTTC

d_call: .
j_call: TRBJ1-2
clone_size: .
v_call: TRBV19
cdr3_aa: CASSMKSAGGAYGYTF
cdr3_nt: TGTGCCAGTAGTATGAAGAGCGCAGGAGGGGCTTATGGCTACACCTTC

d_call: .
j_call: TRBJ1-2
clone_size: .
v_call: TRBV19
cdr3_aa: CASSGQGTNYGYTF
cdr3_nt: TGTGCCAGTAGCGGTCAGGGAACTAACTATGGCTACACCTTC

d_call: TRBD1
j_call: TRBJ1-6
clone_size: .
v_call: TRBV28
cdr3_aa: CASLTGTPYNSPLHF
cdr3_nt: TGTGCCAGCCTGACAGGGACTCCTTATAATTCACCCCTCCACTTT

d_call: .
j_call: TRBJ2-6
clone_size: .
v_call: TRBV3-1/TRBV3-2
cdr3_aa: CASSKQGSSGANVLTF
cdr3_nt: TGTGCCAGCAGCAAGCAGGGTAGCTCTGGGGCCAACGTCCTGACTTTC

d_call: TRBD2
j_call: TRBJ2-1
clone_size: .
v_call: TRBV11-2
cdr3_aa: CASSSYSGKTYNEQFF
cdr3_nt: TGTGCCAGCAGCTCGTATAGCGGGAAAACCTACAATGAGCAGTTCTTC

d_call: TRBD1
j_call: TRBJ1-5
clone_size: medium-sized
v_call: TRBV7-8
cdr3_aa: CASSITTGEQPQHF
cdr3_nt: TGTGCCAGCAGCATAACGACAGGGGAACAGCCCCAGCATTTT

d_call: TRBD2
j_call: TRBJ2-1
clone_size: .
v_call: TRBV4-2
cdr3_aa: CASSKLAGLYNEQFF
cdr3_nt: TGTGCCAGCAGCAAGCTAGCGGGGCTCTACAATGAGCAGTTCTTC

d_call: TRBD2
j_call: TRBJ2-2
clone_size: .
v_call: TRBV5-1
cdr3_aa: CASSPVGAGGATGELFF
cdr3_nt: TGCGCCAGCAGCCCCGTCGGAGCGGGAGGTGCCACCGGGGAGCTGTTTTTT